This T cell receptor (beta chain) derives from a study of vaccination and CD4 T cells after COVID-19. Looking at the study overall: Overlapping spike pools from SARS-CoV-2 and HCoV-NL63, HCoV-OC43 and HCoV-229E served as culture stimuli.

Cultured CD4+ T-cell DNA underwent Oncomine TCR Beta short-read sequencing. A single record per CDR3 protein comes from TCRdb applying MiXCR to the PCR reads. Of thousands of distinct CDR3 sequences listed, around 70% are singletons. Worth noting for this clonotype: Its antigen remains unknown.

CDR1 and CDR2 (germline): SGHTA, FQGNSA. The CDR3 runs to 14 residues. The sample's treatment: approximately 11-day PBMC culture with coronavirus spike peptide pools or control peptides (ViraFEST assay). This receptor was obtained from a human donor who had recovered from COVID-19. The sequencing sample was made of CD4+ T cells from blood, cultured in vitro. The rearrangement joins TRBV7-2 to TRBJ2-1; D remains ambiguous. The better agreement between TRBJ2-7 and the DNA end casts doubt on the J call. CDR3 amino acids: CASSLGSRTYEQYF. The CDR3 DNA follows: TGTGCCAGCAGCTTAGGCAGCCGAACCTACGAGCAGTACTTC.